The clone carrying this T cell receptor (beta chain) was found a few times. Its antigen is not identified. V was clipped by 5 bases and J by 3 bases, with 20 bases between them. The CDR3 contains 16 residues. From germline, CDR1 is SEHNR and CDR2 FQNEAQ (reference sequence). These data come from a study of T cell repertoires in cytomegalovirus infection. TCRdb reanalysed the reads using MiXCR and keeps one entry per CDR3 protein. The data show 750,000 to 900,000 distinct CDR3 sequences, under 35% seen once. The sequenced sample was cultured CD8+ T cells from PBMCs, obtained from culture after CMV antigen stimulation. V is TRBV7-9 and J is TRBJ2-7, with TRBD2 as a possible D gene (5 bases). This TCR was sampled from a human donor in good health (CMV status not recorded). Some clones in this sample may be carry-over from other donors' samples. CDR3 region: CASSPRGGYGNYEQYF. CDR3 DNA sequence: TGTGCCAGCAGCCCTAGAGGAGGTTACGGGAACTACGAGCAGTACTTC.